This T cell receptor beta chain was found in a study of T cell clonality in common variable immunodeficiency (dated by TCRdb to between 2015 and 2016). Findings and caveats that apply to the study as a whole: According to the authors, finding the cause of the higher clonality in CVID would require sequencing the repertoires of T cell subpopulations. Although equal DNA input was used, an average of about 81,820 unique sequences per sample was obtained for controls, compared with about 29,000 for CVID samples. TCRbeta clonality was higher in CVID subjects than in healthy controls (t-test p = 0.018), and the increase was most characteristic of about a third of subjects. Reportedly, TCRbeta sequences from CVID had fewer deletions and N-nucleotide insertions, and highly modified clones with 13 or more V deletions were absent from CVID. Patient heterogeneity within the CVID cohort put limits on correlating repertoire features with clinical complications. CVID subjects shared fewer TCRbeta clones with each other than healthy controls did (p < 0.0001).

This clone was counted ten times or more. Its antigen is not yet known. The CDR3 end is not reached by the read, which stops 3 residues before it; the germline J gene fills it in. Predominantly Caucasian heritage was noted among both the CVID patients and the healthy controls. Heparinized peripheral whole blood samples of about 5 to 8.5 ml were collected from each donor. Genomic DNA from adults with common variable immune deficiency (CVID) and from healthy adult controls was used to sequence TCRbeta CDR3 repertoires. There were approximately 22 healthy adult volunteers in the control group (about 12 female and roughly ten male), ranging in age from about 20 to 75 years, with a mean age of around 33. Diluted blood was density-centrifuged over Hypaque 1077 or Ficoll-Paque to isolate peripheral blood mononuclear cells. Genomic DNA was obtained from unsorted mononuclear cells using either Qiagen column purification or a centrifugation-based method.

Equivalent amounts of genomic DNA from CVID and control samples were used as sequencing input. For every sample, a 60 bp segment covering the rearranged TCRbeta CDR3 region was amplified and then sequenced. The immunoSEQ assay, a bias-corrected multiplex PCR with high-throughput sequencing, was employed for TCRbeta amplification. Concerning the study's data processing: Every unique nucleotide sequence counted as a clone and was annotated with V, D and J genes, copy number and frequency. Sequences were labeled productive if in frame, and non-productive if out of frame or containing stop codons. As previously described, Shannon's entropy was used to calculate clonality. Mean CDR3 Kyte-Doolittle hydropathy was derived from the predicted amino acid sequences of productive clones. Using the R hclust function, scaled V gene usage was clustered hierarchically with Manhattan distance and complete linkage. Sharing of clones by CDR3 amino acid sequence was evaluated by resampling 12 repertoires per group over 100 rounds. Repertoires were searched for roughly 70 published EBV-specific and about 240 published CMV-specific TCRbeta sequences. After a couple of CVID samples that produced fewer than 10,000 sequences were dropped from the analysis, a few dozen CVID repertoires remained. Sourced from immuneACCESS, this table was stored by TCRdb with only in-frame sequences that have V and J called. A share of the clones is absent; for the studies checked, an unresolved V gene accounts for under half, and the remainder has no known explanation. That table gives V, J and clone size, and the DNA gave D and trimming. For this sample, tens of thousands of clones appear and none is a singleton. The top ten hold 3.8% of the sample.

V and J lose 3 bases and 4 bases, and a span of 13 bases separates them. The CDR3 numbers 13 residues from cysteine through phenylalanine. The DNA has 30 bases, all within the CDR3, and is read from base 1. CDR1 and CDR2 are drawn from the germline V gene (reference sequence): GTSNPN, SVGIG. The clonotype comes from a person aged 18 to 75 in good health. Sequences were obtained from peripheral blood mononuclear cells. The rearrangement combines TRBV30 with TRBJ2-7, and TRBD1 may be the D gene, going by 5 matching bases. The CDR3 loop reads CAWRKPGRYEQYF. Incomplete CDR3 DNA: TGTGCCTGGAGGAAGCCAGGGCGGTACGAG.